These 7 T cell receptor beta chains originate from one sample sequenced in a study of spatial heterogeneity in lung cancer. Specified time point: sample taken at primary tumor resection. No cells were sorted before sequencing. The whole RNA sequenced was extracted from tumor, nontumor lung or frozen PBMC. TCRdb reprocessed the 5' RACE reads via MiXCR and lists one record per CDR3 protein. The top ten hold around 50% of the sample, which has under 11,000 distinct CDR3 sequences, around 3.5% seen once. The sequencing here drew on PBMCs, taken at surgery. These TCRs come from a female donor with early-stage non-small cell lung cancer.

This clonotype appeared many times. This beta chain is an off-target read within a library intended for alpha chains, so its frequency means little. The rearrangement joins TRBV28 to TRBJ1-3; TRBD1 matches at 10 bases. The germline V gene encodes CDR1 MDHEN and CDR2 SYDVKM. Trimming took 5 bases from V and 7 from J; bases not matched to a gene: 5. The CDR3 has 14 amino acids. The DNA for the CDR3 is TGTGCCAGCAGTCGGGGACAGGGGACTAACACCATATATTTT. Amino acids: CASSRGQGTNTIYF.

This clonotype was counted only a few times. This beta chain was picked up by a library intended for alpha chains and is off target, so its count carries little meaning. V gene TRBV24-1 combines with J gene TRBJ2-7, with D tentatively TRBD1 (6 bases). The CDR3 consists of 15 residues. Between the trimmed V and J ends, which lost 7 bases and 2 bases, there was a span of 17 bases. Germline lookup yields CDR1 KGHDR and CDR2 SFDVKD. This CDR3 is CATSDQGTWAYEQYF. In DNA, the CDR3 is TGTGCCACCAGCGACCAGGGGACATGGGCCTACGAGCAGTACTTC.

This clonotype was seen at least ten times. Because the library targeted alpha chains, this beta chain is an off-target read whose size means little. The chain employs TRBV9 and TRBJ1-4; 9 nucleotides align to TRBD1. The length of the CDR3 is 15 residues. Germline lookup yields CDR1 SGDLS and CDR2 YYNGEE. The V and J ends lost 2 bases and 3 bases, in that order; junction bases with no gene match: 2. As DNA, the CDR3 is TGTGCCAGCAGCGTGGGACAGGGCCCTAATGAAAAACTGTTTTTT. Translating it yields CASSVGQGPNEKLFF.

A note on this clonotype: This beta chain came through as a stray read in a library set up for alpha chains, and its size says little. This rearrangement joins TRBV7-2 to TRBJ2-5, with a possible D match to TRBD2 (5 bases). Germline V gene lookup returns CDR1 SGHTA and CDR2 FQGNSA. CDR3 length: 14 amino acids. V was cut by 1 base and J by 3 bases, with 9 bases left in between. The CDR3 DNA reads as TGTGCCAGCAGCTTAGGTCGGGGAAAAGAGACCCAGTACTTC. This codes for CASSLGRGKETQYF.

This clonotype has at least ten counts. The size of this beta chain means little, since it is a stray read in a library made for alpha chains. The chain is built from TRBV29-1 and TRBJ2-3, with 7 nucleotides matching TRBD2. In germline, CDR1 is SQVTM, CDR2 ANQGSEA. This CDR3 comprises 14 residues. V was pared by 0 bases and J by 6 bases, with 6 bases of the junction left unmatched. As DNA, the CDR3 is TGCAGCGTTGAAGATCGGCTAGCGGCGGATACGCAGTATTTT. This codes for CSVEDRLAADTQYF.

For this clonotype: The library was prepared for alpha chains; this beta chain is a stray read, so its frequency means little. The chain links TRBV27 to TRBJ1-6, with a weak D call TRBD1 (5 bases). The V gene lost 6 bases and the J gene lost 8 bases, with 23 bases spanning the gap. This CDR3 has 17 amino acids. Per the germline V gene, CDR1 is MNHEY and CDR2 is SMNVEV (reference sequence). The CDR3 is CASRRSGTLGPYSPLHF. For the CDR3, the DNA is TGTGCCAGCAGGAGGAGCGGGACTCTAGGGCCATATTCACCCCTCCACTTT.

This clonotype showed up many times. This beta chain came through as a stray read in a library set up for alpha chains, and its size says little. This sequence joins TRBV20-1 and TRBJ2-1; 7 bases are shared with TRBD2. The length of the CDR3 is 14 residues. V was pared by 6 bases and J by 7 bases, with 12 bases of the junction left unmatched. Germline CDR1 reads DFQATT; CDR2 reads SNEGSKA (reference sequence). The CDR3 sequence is CSARGASGRNEQFF. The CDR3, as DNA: TGCAGTGCCCGCGGCGCTAGCGGCCGAAATGAGCAGTTCTTC.